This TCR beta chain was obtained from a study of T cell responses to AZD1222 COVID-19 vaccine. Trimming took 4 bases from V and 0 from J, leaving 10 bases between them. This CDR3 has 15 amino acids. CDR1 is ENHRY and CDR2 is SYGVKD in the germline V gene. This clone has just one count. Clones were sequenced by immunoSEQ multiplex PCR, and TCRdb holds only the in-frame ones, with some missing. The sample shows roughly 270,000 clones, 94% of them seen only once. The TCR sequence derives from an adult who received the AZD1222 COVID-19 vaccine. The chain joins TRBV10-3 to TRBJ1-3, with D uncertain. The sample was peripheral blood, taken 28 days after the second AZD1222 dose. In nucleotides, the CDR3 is TGTGCCATCAGTGGGCCGACGGACTCTGGAAACACCATATATTTT. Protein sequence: CAISGPTDSGNTIYF.